A selection of T cell receptor beta chains follows, all from one sample in a study of blood T cell repertoires in COVID-19. Data came from immunoSEQ multiplex PCR; TCRdb stores just in-frame clones and leaves some out. This sample has roughly 160,000 clones, with approximately 79% found just once. The sample taken for sequencing was PBMCs or T cells enriched from blood (not recorded which). Every receptor here comes from a woman aged 70 to 79 in a cohort exposed to, infected with or recovered from COVID-19 (not recorded which). CDR3s include the opening cysteine and the closing phenylalanine or tryptophan. The D gene is left open where the match is weak. A clone size is listed for some rows: how often the clone was seen (once, few, many), or a class if it is expanded.

>TRBV11-3|NA|once|TRBJ2-2
TGTGCCAGCAGCTTGACTAGCGGGGAGCTGTTTTTT
CASSLTSGELFF
>TRBV28|NA|NA|TRBJ1-5
TGTGCCACCTTTTTGCCTGACAGGCCCAATGAGCCCCAGCATTTT
CATFLPDRPNEPQHF
>TRBV19|NA|NA|TRBJ2-3
TGTGCCAGTAGTGAATCACGGGGAGATACGCAGTATTTT
CASSESRGDTQYF
>TRBV9|NA|NA|TRBJ1-6
TGTGCCAGCAGCTTCGTAGACCGGGGTTCACCCCTCCACTTT
CASSFVDRGSPLHF
>TRBV6-4|TRBD2|NA|TRBJ2-1
TGTGCCAGCAGCGCCGAACTAGCGGGCTACAATGAGCAGTTCTTC
CASSAELAGYNEQFF
>TRBV7-8|TRBD2|NA|TRBJ2-7
TGTGCCAGCTCCAAGCGGGAGTTAAGCGAGCAGTACTTC
CASSKRELSEQYF
>TRBV7-2|NA|NA|TRBJ2-7
TGTGCCAGCAGCTTAGGGCAGGGCCTGACTCGGCAGTACTTC
CASSLGQGLTRQYF
>TRBV10-3|NA|NA|TRBJ2-5
TGTGCCATCAGTGCCCAACAGGGGAGGGAGACCCAGTACTTC
CAISAQQGRETQYF
>TRBV19|NA|NA|TRBJ2-1
TGTGCCAGTAGTATCTCGCCAGGGTATCGCTCTACCAATGAGCAGTTCTTC
CASSISPGYRSTNEQFF
>TRBV5-1|TRBD2|NA|TRBJ2-3
TGCGCCAGTACCTCTAGCGGGAGGGCCGGGGTTACGCAGTATTTT
CASTSSGRAGVTQYF
>TRBV29-1|TRBD2|NA|TRBJ2-1
TGCAGCGTTCGTACGTTTGGGACTAGCGTCTACAATGAGCAGTTCTTC
CSVRTFGTSVYNEQFF
>TRBV27|TRBD2|NA|TRBJ2-1
TGTGCCAGCAGTCTTGGGACTAGCGGGGGCCCGGGGCTCTTC
CASSLGTSGGPGLF
>TRBV6-2/TRBV6-3|TRBD1|NA|TRBJ1-2
TGTGCCAGCAGTTACCGTGAGGGGGCGAAGGGCTACACCTTC
CASSYREGAKGYTF
>TRBV12-3/TRBV12-4|NA|NA|TRBJ1-1
TGTGCCAGCAGTTTACGCGGTGAAGCTTTCTTT
CASSLRGEAFF
>TRBV6-2/TRBV6-3|NA|NA|TRBJ2-7
TGTGCCAGCAGTTCCTTCCAACTAGGGTTGCGGTACTTC
CASSSFQLGLRYF
>TRBV28|TRBD2|NA|TRBJ2-2
TGTGCCAGCAGTTCCGCGGGAGCGGCGGGCGGGGAGCTGTTTTTT
CASSSAGAAGGELFF
>TRBV28|NA|NA|TRBJ1-5
TGTGCCAGCAGGGCCGGACAGTCCAATCAGCCCCAGCATTTT
CASRAGQSNQPQHF
>TRBV27|NA|NA|TRBJ2-7
TGTGCCAGCAGTCGGACAGCCGGCTACGAGCAGTACTTC
CASSRTAGYEQYF
>TRBV3-1/TRBV3-2|NA|NA|TRBJ1-1
TGTGCCAGCAGCTCAGCCAAGGAGGGTCACTCGAACGTTTTCTTT
CASSSAKEGHSNVFF
>TRBV6-1|NA|NA|TRBJ1-2
TGTGCCAGCAGTGAAGGGCAGGGTCTGGCCTATGGCTACACCTTC
CASSEGQGLAYGYTF
>TRBV2|NA|NA|TRBJ1-2
TGTGCCAGCAGTGTTCGCGGCTCTATTGGCTACACCTTC
CASSVRGSIGYTF
>TRBV28|TRBD2|NA|TRBJ2-7
TGTGCCAGCTTCGAGGGACTAGCGGGACGTGAGCAGTACTTC
CASFEGLAGREQYF